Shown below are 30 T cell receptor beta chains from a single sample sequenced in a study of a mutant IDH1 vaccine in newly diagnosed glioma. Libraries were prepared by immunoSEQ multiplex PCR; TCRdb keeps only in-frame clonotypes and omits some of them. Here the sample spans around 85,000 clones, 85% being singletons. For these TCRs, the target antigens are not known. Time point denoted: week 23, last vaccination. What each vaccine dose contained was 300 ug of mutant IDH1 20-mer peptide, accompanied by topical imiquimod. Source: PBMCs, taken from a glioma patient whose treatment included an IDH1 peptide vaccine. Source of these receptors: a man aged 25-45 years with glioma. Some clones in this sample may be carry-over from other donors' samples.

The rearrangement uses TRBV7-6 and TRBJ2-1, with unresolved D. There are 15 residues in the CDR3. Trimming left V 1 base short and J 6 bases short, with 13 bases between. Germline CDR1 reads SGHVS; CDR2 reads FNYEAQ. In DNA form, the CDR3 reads TGTGCCAGCAGCTTAGGGAAAGGGCGACCCAATGAGCAGTTCTTC. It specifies CASSLGKGRPNEQFF.

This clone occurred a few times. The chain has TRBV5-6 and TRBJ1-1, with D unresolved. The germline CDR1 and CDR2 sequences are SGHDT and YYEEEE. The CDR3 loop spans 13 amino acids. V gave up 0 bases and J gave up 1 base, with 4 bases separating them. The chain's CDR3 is CASSLGPNTEAFF. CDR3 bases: TGTGCCAGCAGCTTGGGACCGAACACTGAAGCTTTCTTT.

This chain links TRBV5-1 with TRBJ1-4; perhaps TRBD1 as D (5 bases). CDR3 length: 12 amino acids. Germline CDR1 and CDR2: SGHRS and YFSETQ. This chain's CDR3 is CQQGATNEKLFF. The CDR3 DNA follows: TGCCAGCAGGGAGCAACTAATGAAAAACTGTTTTTT.

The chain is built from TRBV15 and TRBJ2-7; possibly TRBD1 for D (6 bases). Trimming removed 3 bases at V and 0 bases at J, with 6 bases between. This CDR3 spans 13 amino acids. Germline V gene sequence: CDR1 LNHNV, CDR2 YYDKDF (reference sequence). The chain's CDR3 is CATSRDSSYEQYF. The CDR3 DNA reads TGTGCCACCAGCAGGGACAGCTCCTACGAGCAGTACTTC.

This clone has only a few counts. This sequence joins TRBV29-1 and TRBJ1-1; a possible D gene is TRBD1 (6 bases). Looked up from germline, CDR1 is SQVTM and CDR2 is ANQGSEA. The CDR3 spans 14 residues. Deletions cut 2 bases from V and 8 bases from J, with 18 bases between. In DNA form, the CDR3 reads TGCAGCGTTGAAAATAGGGGGGGCGAGACAGAAGCTTTCTTT. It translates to CSVENRGGETEAFF.

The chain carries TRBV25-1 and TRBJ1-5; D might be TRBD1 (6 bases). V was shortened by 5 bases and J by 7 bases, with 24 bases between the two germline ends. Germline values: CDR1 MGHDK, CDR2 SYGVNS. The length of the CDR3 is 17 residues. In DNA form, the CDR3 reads TGTGCCAGCAGTCAATCGTCCGGGACACATGAGATACAGCCCCAGCATTTT. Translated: CASSQSSGTHEIQPQHF.

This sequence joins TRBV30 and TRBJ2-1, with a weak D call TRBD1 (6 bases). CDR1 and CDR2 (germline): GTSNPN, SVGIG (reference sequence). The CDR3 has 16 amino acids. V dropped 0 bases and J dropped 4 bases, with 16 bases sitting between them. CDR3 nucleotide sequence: TGTGCCTGGAGTGTCAAAGACAGGATAAGGTACAATGAGCAGTTCTTC. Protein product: CAWSVKDRIRYNEQFF.

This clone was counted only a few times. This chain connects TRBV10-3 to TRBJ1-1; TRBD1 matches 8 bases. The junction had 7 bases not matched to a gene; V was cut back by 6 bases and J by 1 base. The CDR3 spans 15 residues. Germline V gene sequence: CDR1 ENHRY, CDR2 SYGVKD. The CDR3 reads CAIRKKGQENTEAFF. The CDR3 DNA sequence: TGTGCCATCAGAAAAAAGGGACAGGAGAACACTGAAGCTTTCTTT.

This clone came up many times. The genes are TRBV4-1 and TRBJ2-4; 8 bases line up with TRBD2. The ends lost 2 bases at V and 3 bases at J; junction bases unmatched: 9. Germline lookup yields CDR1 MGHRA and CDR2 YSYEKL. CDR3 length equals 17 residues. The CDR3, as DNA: TGCGCCAGCAGCCAAAACATCGGGGGGGTAGACAAAAACATTCAGTACTTC. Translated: CASSQNIGGVDKNIQYF.

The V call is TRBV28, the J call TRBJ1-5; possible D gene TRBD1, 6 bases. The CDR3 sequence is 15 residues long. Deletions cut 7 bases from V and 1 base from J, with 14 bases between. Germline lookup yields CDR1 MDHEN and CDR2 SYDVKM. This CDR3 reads CASTPGAWSNQPQHF. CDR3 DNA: TGTGCCAGCACCCCAGGGGCCTGGAGCAATCAGCCCCAGCATTTT.

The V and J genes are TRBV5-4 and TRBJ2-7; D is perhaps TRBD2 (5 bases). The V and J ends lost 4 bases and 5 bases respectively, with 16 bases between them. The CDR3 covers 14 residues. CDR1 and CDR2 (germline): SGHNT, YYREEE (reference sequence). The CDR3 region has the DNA TGTGCCAGCAGCCCTCGGTCTTTCGGGGACGAGCAGTACTTC. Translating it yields CASSPRSFGDEQYF.

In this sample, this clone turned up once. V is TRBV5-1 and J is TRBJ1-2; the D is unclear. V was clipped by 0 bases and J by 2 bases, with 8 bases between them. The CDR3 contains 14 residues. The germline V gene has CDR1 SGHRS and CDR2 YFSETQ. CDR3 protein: CASSLARPNYGYTF. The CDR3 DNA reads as TGCGCCAGCAGCTTGGCTCGACCAAACTATGGCTACACCTTC.

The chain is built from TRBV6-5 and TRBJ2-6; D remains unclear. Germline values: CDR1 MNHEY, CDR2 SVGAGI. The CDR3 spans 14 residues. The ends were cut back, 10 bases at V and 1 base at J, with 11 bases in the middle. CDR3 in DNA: TGTGCCACCAGAATAGGGTCTGGGGCCAACGTCCTGACTTTC. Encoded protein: CATRIGSGANVLTF.

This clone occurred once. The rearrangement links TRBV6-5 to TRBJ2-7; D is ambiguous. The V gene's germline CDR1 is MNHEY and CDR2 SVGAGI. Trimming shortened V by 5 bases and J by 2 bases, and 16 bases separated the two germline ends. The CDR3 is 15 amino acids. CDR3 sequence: CASSPDPPPPYEQYF. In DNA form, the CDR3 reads TGTGCCAGCAGTCCGGACCCCCCACCCCCCTACGAGCAGTACTTC.

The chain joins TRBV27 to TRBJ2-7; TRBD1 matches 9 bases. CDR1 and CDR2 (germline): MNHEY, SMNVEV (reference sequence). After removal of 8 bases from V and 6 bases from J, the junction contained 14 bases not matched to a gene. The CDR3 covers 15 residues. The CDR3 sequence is CASAPHGTGLTEQYF. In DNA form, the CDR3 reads TGTGCCAGCGCCCCACACGGGACAGGGTTAACCGAGCAGTACTTC.

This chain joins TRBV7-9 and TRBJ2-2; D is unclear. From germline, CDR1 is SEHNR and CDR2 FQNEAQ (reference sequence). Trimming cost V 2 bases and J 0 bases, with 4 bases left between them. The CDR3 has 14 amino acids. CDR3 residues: CASSLLANTGELFF. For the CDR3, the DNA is TGTGCCAGCAGCTTATTAGCGAACACCGGGGAGCTGTTTTTT.

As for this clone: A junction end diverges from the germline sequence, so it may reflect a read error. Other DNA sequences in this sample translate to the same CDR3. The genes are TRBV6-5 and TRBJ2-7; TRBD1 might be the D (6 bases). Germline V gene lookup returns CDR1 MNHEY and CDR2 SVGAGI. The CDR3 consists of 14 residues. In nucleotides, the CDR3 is TGCGCCAGCAGTTCAATTGGGACATCCTACGAGCAGTACTTC. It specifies CASSSIGTSYEQYF.

The CDR3, as DNA: TGTGCCACCCGGACGGAATCCTTTAGCAATCAGCCCCAGCATTTT. Amino acid sequence: CATRTESFSNQPQHF. The J gene is TRBJ1-5, the V gene TRBV7-7; D is uncertain. CDR3 size: 15 residues. The ends were cut back, 10 bases at V and 0 bases at J, with 16 bases in the middle. Germline V gene sequence: CDR1 SSHAT, CDR2 FNYEAQ (reference sequence).

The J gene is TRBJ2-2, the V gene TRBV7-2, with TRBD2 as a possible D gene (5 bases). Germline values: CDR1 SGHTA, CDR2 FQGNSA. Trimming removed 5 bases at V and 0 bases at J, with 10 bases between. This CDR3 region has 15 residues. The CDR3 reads CASSPRTSNTGELFF. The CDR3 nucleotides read TGTGCCAGCAGCCCCCGGACTTCGAACACCGGGGAGCTGTTTTTT.

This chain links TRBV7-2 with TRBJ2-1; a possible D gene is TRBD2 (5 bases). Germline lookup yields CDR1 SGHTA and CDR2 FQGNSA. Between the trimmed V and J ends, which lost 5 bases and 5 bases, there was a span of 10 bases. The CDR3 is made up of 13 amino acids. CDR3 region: CASSVDLHNEQFF. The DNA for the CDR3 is TGTGCCAGCAGCGTGGACTTACACAATGAGCAGTTCTTC. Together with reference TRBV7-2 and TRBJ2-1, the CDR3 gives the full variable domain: GAGVSQSPSNKVTEKGKDVELRCDPISGHTALYWYRQSLGQGLEFLIYFQGNSAPDKSGLPSDRFSAERTGGSVSTLTIQRTQQEDSAVYLCASSVDLHNEQFFGPGTRLTVL.

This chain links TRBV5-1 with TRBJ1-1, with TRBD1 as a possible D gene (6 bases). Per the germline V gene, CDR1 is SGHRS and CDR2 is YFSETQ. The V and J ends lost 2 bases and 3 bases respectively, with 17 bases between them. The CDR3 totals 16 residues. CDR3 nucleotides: TGCGCCAGCAGCTTAATAGGCGGGGGGCGCGACACTGAAGCTTTCTTT. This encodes CASSLIGGGRDTEAFF.

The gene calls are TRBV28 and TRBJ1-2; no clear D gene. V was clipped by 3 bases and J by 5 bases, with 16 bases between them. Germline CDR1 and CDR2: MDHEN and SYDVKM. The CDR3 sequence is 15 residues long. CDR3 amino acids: CASSLKFSFYYGYTF. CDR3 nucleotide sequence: TGTGCCAGCAGTTTGAAATTCTCGTTTTATTATGGCTACACCTTC.

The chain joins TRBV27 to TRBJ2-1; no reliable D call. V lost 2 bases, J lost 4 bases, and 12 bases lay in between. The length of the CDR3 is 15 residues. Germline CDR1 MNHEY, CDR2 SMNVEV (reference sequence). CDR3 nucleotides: TGTGCCAGCAGTTTAGGGCCGGCCCCTTACAATGAGCAGTTCTTC. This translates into CASSLGPAPYNEQFF.

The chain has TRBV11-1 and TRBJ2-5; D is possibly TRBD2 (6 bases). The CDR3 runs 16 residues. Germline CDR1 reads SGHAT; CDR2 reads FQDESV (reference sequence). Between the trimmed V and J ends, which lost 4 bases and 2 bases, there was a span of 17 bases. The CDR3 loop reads CASSSFTGGTQETQYF. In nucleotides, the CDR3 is TGTGCCAGCAGCTCTTTTACCGGGGGAACTCAAGAGACCCAGTACTTC.

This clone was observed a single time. The CDR3 here is CASSALTASNQPQHF. The CDR3 bases are TGTGCCAGCAGTGCTCTGACGGCTAGCAATCAGCCCCAGCATTTT. The chain combines TRBV6-1 with TRBJ1-5; D not certain. V dropped 4 bases and J dropped 0 bases, with 10 bases sitting between them. Per the germline V gene, CDR1 is MNHNS and CDR2 is SASEGT. There are 15 residues in the CDR3.

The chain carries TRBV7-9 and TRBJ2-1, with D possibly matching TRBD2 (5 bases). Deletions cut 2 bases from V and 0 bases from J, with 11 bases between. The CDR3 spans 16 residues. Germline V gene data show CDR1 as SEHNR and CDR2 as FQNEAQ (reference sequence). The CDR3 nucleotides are TGTGCCAGCAGCTTACCGGGATCTAGCTCCTACAATGAGCAGTTCTTC. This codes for CASSLPGSSSYNEQFF.

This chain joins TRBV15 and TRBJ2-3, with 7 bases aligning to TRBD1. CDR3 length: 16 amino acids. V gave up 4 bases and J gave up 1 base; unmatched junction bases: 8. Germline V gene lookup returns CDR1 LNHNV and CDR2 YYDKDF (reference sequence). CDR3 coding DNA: TGTGCCACCAGCACAAGGTCAGGGGGAGGCACAGATACGCAGTATTTT. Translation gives CATSTRSGGGTDTQYF.

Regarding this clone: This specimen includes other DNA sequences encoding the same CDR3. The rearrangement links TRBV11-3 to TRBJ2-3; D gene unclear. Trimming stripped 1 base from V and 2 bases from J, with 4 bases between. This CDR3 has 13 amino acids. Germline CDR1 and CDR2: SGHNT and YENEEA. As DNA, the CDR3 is TGTGCCAGCAGCTTAGGGCCCACAGATACGCAGTATTTT. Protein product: CASSLGPTDTQYF.

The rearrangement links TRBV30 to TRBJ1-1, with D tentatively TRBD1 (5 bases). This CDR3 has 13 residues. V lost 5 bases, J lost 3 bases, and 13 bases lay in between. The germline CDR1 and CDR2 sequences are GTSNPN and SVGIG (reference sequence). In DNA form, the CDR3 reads TGTGCCTGGGGGGGATGGTTGGACACTGAAGCTTTCTTT. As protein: CAWGGWLDTEAFF.

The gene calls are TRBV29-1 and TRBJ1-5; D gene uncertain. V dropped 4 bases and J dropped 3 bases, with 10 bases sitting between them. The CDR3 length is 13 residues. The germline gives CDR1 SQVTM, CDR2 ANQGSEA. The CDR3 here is CSVGNGDNQPQHF. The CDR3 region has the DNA TGCAGCGTTGGAAACGGTGACAATCAGCCCCAGCATTTT. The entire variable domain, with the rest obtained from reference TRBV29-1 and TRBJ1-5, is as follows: SAVISQKPSRDICQRGTSLTIQCQVDSQVTMMFWYRQQPGQSLTLIATANQGSEATYESGFVIDKFPISRPNLTFSTLTVSNMSPEDSSIYLCSVGNGDNQPQHFGDGTRLSIL.